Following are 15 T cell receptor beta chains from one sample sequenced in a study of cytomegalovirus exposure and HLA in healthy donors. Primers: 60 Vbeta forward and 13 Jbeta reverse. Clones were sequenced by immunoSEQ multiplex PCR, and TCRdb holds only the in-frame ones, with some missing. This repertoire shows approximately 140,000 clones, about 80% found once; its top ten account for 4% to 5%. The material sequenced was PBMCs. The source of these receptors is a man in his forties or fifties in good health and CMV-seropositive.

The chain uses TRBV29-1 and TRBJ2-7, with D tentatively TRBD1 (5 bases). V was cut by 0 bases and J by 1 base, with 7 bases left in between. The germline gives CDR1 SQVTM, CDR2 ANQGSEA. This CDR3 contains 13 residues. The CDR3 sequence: CSVEENRSYEQYF. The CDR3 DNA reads TGCAGCGTTGAAGAGAACAGGTCCTACGAGCAGTACTTC.

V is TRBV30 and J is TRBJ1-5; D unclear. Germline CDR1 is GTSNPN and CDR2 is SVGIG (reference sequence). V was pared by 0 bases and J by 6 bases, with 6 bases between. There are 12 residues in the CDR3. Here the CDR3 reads CAWSVEFQPQHF. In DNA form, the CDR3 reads TGTGCCTGGAGTGTGGAGTTTCAGCCCCAGCATTTT.

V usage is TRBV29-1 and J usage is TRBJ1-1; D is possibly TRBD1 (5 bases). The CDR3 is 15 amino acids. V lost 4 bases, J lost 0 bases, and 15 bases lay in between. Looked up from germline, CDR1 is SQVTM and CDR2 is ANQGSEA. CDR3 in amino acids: CSVAAGWGMNTEAFF. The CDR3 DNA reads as TGCAGCGTTGCAGCGGGGTGGGGGATGAACACTGAAGCTTTCTTT.

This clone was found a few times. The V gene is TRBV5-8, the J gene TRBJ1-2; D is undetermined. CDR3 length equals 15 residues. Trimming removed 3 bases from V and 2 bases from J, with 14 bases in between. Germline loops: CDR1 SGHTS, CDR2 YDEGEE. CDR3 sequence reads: CASSSPLAANYGYTF. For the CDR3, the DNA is TGTGCCAGCAGCTCTCCCTTGGCAGCGAACTATGGCTACACCTTC. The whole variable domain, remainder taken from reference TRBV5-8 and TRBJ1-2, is EAGVTQSPTHLIKTRGQQATLRCSPISGHTSVYWYQQALGLGLQFLLWYDEGEERNRGNFPPRFSGRQFPNYSSELNVNALELEDSALYLCASSSPLAANYGYTFGSGTRLTVV.

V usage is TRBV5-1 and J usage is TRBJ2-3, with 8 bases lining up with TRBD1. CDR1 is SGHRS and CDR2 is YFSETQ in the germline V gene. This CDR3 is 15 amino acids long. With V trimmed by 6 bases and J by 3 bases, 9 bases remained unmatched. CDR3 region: CASTPTGVRTDTQYF. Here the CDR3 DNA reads TGCGCCAGCACCCCGACAGGGGTTCGTACAGATACGCAGTATTTT. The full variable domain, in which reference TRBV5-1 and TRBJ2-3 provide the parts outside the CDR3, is KAGVTQTPRYLIKTRGQQVTLSCSPISGHRSVSWYQQTPGQGLQFLFEYFSETQRNKGNFPGRFSGRQFSNSRSEMNVSTLELGDSALYLCASTPTGVRTDTQYFGPGTRLTVL.

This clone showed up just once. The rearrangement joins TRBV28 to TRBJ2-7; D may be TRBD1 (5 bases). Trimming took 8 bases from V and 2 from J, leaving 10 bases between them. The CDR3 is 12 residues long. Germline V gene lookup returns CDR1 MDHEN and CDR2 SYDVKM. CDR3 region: CASGAYAYEQYF. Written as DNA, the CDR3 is TGTGCCAGCGGGGCGTACGCCTACGAGCAGTACTTC.

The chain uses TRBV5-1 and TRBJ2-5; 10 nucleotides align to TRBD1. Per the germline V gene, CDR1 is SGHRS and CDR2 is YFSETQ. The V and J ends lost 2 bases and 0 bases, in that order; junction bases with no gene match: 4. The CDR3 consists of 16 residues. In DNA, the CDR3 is TGCGCCAGCAGCTTTTTCGGGACAGGGGACCAAGAGACCCAGTACTTC. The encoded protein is CASSFFGTGDQETQYF.

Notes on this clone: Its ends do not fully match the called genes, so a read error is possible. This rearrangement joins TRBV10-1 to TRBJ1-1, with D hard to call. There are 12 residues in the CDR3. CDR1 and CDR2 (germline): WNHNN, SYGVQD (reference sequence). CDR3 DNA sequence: TGCGCCAGCAGTGAGTCCCGCAGGAATCAAAGATTT. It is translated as CASSESRRNQRF.

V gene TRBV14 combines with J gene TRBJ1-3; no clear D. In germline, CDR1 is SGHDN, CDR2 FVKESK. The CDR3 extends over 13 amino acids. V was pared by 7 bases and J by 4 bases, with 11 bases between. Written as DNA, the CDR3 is TGTGCCAGCACTCACTCCCTGGGAAACACCATATATTTT. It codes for CASTHSLGNTIYF.

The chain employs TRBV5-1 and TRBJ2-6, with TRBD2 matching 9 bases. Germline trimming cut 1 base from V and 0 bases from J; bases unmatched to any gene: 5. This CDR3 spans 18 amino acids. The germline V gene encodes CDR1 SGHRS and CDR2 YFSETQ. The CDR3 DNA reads TGCGCCAGCAGCTTGTATAGCGGGGGCTCCTCTGGGGCCAACGTCCTGACTTTC. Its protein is CASSLYSGGSSGANVLTF. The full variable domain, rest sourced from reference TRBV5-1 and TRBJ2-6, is KAGVTQTPRYLIKTRGQQVTLSCSPISGHRSVSWYQQTPGQGLQFLFEYFSETQRNKGNFPGRFSGRQFSNSRSEMNVSTLELGDSALYLCASSLYSGGSSGANVLTFGAGSRLTVL.

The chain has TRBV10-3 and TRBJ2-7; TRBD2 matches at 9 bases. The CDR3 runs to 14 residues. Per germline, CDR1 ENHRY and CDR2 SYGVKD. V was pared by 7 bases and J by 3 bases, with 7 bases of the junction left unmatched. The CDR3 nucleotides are TGTGCCATCAAGGATAGCGGGAGTGTCTACGAGCAGTACTTC. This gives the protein CAIKDSGSVYEQYF.

CDR3 in amino acids: CASSLALGGGSYNEQFF. The DNA for the CDR3 is TGTGCCAGCAGCTTAGCGCTTGGCGGGGGCTCCTACAATGAGCAGTTCTTC. This sequence joins TRBV7-6 and TRBJ2-1, with TRBD2 identical over 7 bases. This CDR3 region has 17 residues. Germline V gives CDR1 SGHVS, CDR2 FNYEAQ. Losses at the gene ends were 0 bases for V and 0 bases for J; bases not matched to a gene: 5.

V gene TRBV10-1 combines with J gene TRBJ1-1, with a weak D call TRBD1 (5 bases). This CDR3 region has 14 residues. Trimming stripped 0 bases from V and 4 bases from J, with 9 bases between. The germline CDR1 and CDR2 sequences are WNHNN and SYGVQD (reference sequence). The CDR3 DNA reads TGCGCCAGCAGTGAGTCGTTCGGGGGCACTGAAGCTTTCTTT. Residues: CASSESFGGTEAFF.

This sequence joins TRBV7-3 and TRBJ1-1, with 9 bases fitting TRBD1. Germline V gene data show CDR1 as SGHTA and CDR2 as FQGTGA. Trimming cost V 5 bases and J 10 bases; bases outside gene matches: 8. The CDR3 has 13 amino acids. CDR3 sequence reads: CASSPTGGGRAFF. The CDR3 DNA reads TGTGCCAGCAGCCCAACAGGGGGCGGAAGAGCTTTCTTT.

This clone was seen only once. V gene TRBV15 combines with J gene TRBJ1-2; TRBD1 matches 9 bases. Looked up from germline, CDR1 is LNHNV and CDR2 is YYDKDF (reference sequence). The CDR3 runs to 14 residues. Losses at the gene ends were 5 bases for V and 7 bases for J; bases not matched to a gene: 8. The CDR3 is CATSGRDRVSGYTF. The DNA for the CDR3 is TGTGCCACCAGCGGCCGGGACAGGGTATCTGGCTACACCTTC.